What follows are 32 T cell receptor beta chains derived from one specimen sequenced in a study of CD8 T cells in ankylosing spondylitis. MiXCR, applied by TCRdb to the 5' RACE reads, yields one record per CDR3 protein. The sample consists of approximately 200,000 distinct CDR3 sequences, 9.5% to 15% of them appearing once. The sample consisted of blood, either unsorted or a sorted T cell fraction (not recorded which). Receptor source: a male donor with ankylosing spondylitis or in good health (not recorded which).

This rearrangement joins TRBV7-9 to TRBJ2-1; 7 positions match TRBD1. Per the germline V gene, CDR1 is SEHNR and CDR2 is FQNEAQ (reference sequence). After removal of 10 bases from V and 7 bases from J, the junction contained 10 bases not matched to a gene. The CDR3 covers 13 residues. The CDR3 here is CATPKGALNEQFF. CDR3 bases: TGTGCCACCCCGAAGGGGGCTTTGAATGAGCAGTTCTTC.

This clonotype showed up just a few times. The chain carries TRBV29-1 and TRBJ2-7, with TRBD2 as a possible D gene (5 bases). CDR1 is SQVTM, CDR2 ANQGSEA, per germline. The germline V and J ends were trimmed by 1 base and 5 bases, with 21 bases remaining between them. The CDR3 runs to 16 residues. The CDR3 region is CSVEGIRGKDRDEQYF. The CDR3 DNA is TGCAGCGTTGAAGGAATTAGAGGGAAGGATAGAGACGAGCAGTACTTC.

This clonotype was counted between two and nine times. The chain recombines TRBV27 with TRBJ2-7, with 7 bases that match TRBD1. Germline V gene sequence: CDR1 MNHEY, CDR2 SMNVEV (reference sequence). The V gene end was trimmed by 5 bases and the J gene end by 4 bases; junction bases not matched to a gene: 11. This CDR3 spans 15 amino acids. Here the CDR3 reads CASSPGTESHYEQYF. CDR3 DNA sequence: TGTGCCAGCAGTCCCGGGACAGAATCACATTACGAGCAGTACTTC.

The genes are TRBV5-6 and TRBJ1-5, with D possibly TRBD1 on 6 matching bases. The CDR3 is made up of 14 amino acids. Between the trimmed V and J ends, which lost 2 bases and 7 bases, there was a span of 13 bases. Per the germline V gene, CDR1 is SGHDT and CDR2 is YYEEEE. CDR3 in DNA: TGTGCCAGCAGCTTCGGAGGGGGTGGACAGCCCCAGCATTTT. Its translation is CASSFGGGGQPQHF.

This clonotype was found a few times. This sequence joins TRBV2 and TRBJ2-3; weak D call: TRBD2 (6 bases). CDR1 is SNHLY and CDR2 is FYNNEI in the germline V gene. V lost 4 bases and J 4 bases, leaving 15 bases between the germline ends. This CDR3 has 15 residues. As DNA, the CDR3 is TGTGCCAGCAGTGGGATGGCGGGGTACGCAGATACGCAGTATTTT. Protein: CASSGMAGYADTQYF.

With regard to this clonotype: This sequence may be a read error, since a much larger clone differs from it by one base. The genes are TRBV5-3 and TRBJ2-1; 12 positions match TRBD2. Being an ORF, TRBV5-3 has a function that is uncertain. J was trimmed by 7 bases and V by 8 bases; bases with no gene match: 10. The CDR3 contains 15 residues. This chain's CDR3 is CARSPGLAGGNEQFF. The CDR3 bases are TGTGCCAGGAGCCCCGGGCTAGCGGGAGGGAATGAGCAGTTCTTC.

This chain links TRBV29-1 with TRBJ1-2, with 9 bases matching TRBD1. Germline loops: CDR1 SQVTM, CDR2 ANQGSEA. This CDR3 is 12 amino acids long. Losses at the gene ends were 6 bases for V and 8 bases for J; bases not matched to a gene: 7. CDR3 sequence reads: CSVGGQGSGYTF. Written as DNA, the CDR3 is TGCAGCGTGGGGGGACAGGGAAGCGGCTACACCTTC. The whole variable domain, filled in from reference TRBV29-1 and TRBJ1-2, reads SAVISQKPSRDICQRGTSLTIQCQVDSQVTMMFWYRQQPGQSLTLIATANQGSEATYESGFVIDKFPISRPNLTFSTLTVSNMSPEDSSIYLCSVGGQGSGYTFGSGTRLTVV.

This clonotype was seen many times. The V call is TRBV7-9, the J call TRBJ1-1; D is undetermined. Trimming shortened V by 0 bases and J by 0 bases, and 8 bases separated the two germline ends. The CDR3 runs 15 residues. Germline V gives CDR1 SEHNR, CDR2 FQNEAQ (reference sequence). The CDR3 is CASSLAVGMNTEAFF. In DNA form, the CDR3 reads TGTGCCAGCAGCTTAGCTGTAGGCATGAACACTGAAGCTTTCTTT.

On this clonotype: This likely comes from a read error, as the CDR3 has no conserved phenylalanine or tryptophan at its end. The chain recombines TRBV29-1 with TRBJ2-2; D possibly corresponds to TRBD1 (5 bases). There are 12 residues in the CDR3. Germline CDR1 reads SQVTM; CDR2 reads ANQGSEA. V dropped 6 bases and J dropped 6 bases, with 11 bases sitting between them. The CDR3 spells CSVPQGSGELFL. CDR3 nucleotides: TGCAGCGTACCGCAGGGATCCGGGGAGCTGTTTCTT.

This clonotype has more than one count but fewer than ten. The chain has TRBV7-2 and TRBJ1-4; D is ambiguous. The CDR3 has 16 residues. Between the trimmed V and J ends, which lost 0 bases and 0 bases, there was a span of 8 bases. Per the germline V gene, CDR1 is SGHTA and CDR2 is FQGNSA. The CDR3 loop is CASSLAPLPTNEKLFF. DNA for the CDR3: TGTGCCAGCAGCTTAGCGCCTCTACCAACTAATGAAAAACTGTTTTTT.

This clonotype was counted between two and nine times. The J gene is TRBJ2-1, the V gene TRBV20-1; D call uncertain. Germline CDR1 and CDR2: DFQATT and SNEGSKA (reference sequence). The CDR3 is 15 amino acids. Trimming cost V 4 bases and J 0 bases, with 13 bases left between them. The CDR3 DNA sequence: TGCAGTGCTATATCGGGCCGTAGCTCCTACAATGAGCAGTTCTTC. Its protein product is CSAISGRSSYNEQFF.

This clonotype has a handful of counts. V usage is TRBV12-3 or TRBV12-4 and J usage is TRBJ2-5, with 7 positions matching TRBD1. This CDR3 is built from 15 residues. The trim removed 7 bases at V and 3 bases at J, leaving 11 bases unmatched. CDR3 region: CASTTMRDSEETQYF. The CDR3 nucleotides read TGTGCCAGCACCACTATGAGGGACAGTGAAGAGACCCAGTACTTC.

This clonotype was recorded many times. The chain couples TRBV12-3 or TRBV12-4 to TRBJ2-5; TRBD2 matches at 7 bases. Trimming at V came to 3 bases and at J to 4 bases, leaving 5 bases not matched to a gene. The CDR3 spans 14 residues. Here the CDR3 reads CASSLGGSLETQYF. The CDR3 nucleotides read TGTGCCAGCAGTTTGGGAGGGAGCCTAGAGACCCAGTACTTC.

This clonotype was found a few times. This chain uses TRBV12-3 or TRBV12-4 with TRBJ2-2, with D maybe TRBD1 (6 bases). The CDR3 has 14 amino acids. The ends were cut back, 10 bases at V and 4 bases at J, with 16 bases in the middle. The CDR3 region is CATSQGLSTGELFF. For the CDR3, the DNA is TGTGCCACCTCACAGGGTTTGAGCACCGGGGAGCTGTTTTTT.

The CDR3 DNA reads as TGTGCCAGCAGTTTATCGACTAACTATGGCTACACCTTC. It specifies CASSLSTNYGYTF. The chain recombines TRBV12-3 or TRBV12-4 with TRBJ1-2; D ambiguous. The V end was cut by 2 bases, the J end by 0 bases, with 4 bases between. There are 13 residues in the CDR3.

This clonotype was observed a few times. This chain connects TRBV12-2 to TRBJ1-4; the D call of TRBD1 is as the table states it, not checked on the DNA. TRBV12-2 is deemed a pseudogene. CDR3 length: 15 amino acids. The CDR3 is CASRSRVIPNEKLFF. DNA for the CDR3: TGTGCAAGTAGATCCAGGGTTATACCTAATGAAAAACTGTTTTTT.

The table lists this clonotype with many counts. This rearrangement joins TRBV19 to TRBJ2-1; a possible D gene is TRBD2 (5 bases). The CDR3 runs 18 residues. Germline lookup yields CDR1 LNHDA and CDR2 SQIVND (reference sequence). Trimming pared 11 bases from V and 5 bases from J, leaving 31 bases between. The CDR3 sequence is CARWGNPAAENNNNEQFF. Written as DNA, the CDR3 is TGTGCCCGGTGGGGTAATCCAGCAGCGGAAAATAATAACAATGAGCAGTTCTTC.

The chain has TRBV4-1 and TRBJ2-7; perhaps TRBD2 as D (6 bases). CDR3 size: 15 residues. V dropped 4 bases and J dropped 4 bases, with 17 bases sitting between them. In germline, CDR1 is MGHRA, CDR2 YSYEKL. CDR3 sequence: CASSPSSPRGYEQYF. CDR3 DNA: TGCGCCAGCAGCCCTAGTTCCCCACGGGGGTACGAGCAGTACTTC.

The chain joins TRBV4-1 to TRBJ2-2; 7 bases are a match to TRBD2. Unmatched junction bases numbered 9, after V lost 0 bases and J lost 5 bases. Germline V lookup: CDR1 MGHRA, CDR2 YSYEKL. CDR3 length: 17 residues. The CDR3 bases are TGCGCCAGCAGCCAAGAGGGGGGTCAGGGAGGGACCGGGGAGCTGTTTTTT. It translates to CASSQEGGQGGTGELFF.

This clonotype showed up just a few times. The rearrangement uses TRBV5-1 and TRBJ2-5; D gene uncertain. The V gene's germline CDR1 is SGHRS and CDR2 YFSETQ. V shed 6 bases and J shed 4 bases, with 7 bases lying between them. This CDR3 comprises 11 residues. CDR3 bases: TGCGCCAGCACCTACGGAGAGACCCAGTACTTC. Protein sequence: CASTYGETQYF.

The V gene is TRBV12-5, the J gene TRBJ1-5; D is unresolved. CDR3 length equals 14 residues. Per germline, CDR1 LGHNT and CDR2 FRNRAP. The ends were cut back, 4 bases at V and 6 bases at J, with 13 bases in the middle. For the CDR3, the DNA is TGTGCTAGTGGTTCAAAGGGTTTTGCTCAGCCCCAGCATTTT. Protein sequence: CASGSKGFAQPQHF.

The J gene is TRBJ2-1, the V gene TRBV9; 11 bases fit TRBD2. CDR1 SGDLS and CDR2 YYNGEE come from the germline V gene. V trimming: 6 bases; J trimming: 8 bases; junction bases outside the gene matches: 7. The CDR3 loop spans 14 amino acids. This chain's CDR3 is CASNLAGGPYEQFF. The CDR3 DNA reads as TGTGCCAGCAACTTAGCGGGAGGGCCATATGAGCAGTTCTTC.

The J gene is TRBJ2-1, the V gene TRBV30; D unresolved. This CDR3 region has 11 residues. Trimming removed 3 bases at V and 7 bases at J, with 7 bases between. Germline values: CDR1 GTSNPN, CDR2 SVGIG (reference sequence). The CDR3 nucleotides read TGTGCCTGGAGCGGGCAGAATGAGCAGTTCTTC. It translates to CAWSGQNEQFF.

The rearrangement uses TRBV2 and TRBJ1-4, with D hard to call. The CDR3 contains 13 residues. The germline V gene encodes CDR1 SNHLY and CDR2 FYNNEI. V lost 4 bases and J 3 bases, leaving 6 bases between the germline ends. CDR3 protein: CASSVASNEKLFF. CDR3 nucleotides: TGTGCCAGCAGTGTGGCATCTAATGAAAAACTGTTTTTT.

J is TRBJ2-7 and V is TRBV11-3; 7 bases agree with TRBD1. Germline V gene lookup returns CDR1 SGHNT and CDR2 YENEEA. The trim removed 1 base at V and 2 bases at J, leaving 5 bases unmatched. The CDR3 consists of 15 residues. The CDR3 DNA follows: TGTGCCAGCAGCTTAGCCCTGGGACAGCCCTACGAGCAGTACTTC. Protein product: CASSLALGQPYEQYF.

The chain carries TRBV5-6 and TRBJ2-7; no clear D. The V gene lost 8 bases and the J gene lost 3 bases, with 18 bases spanning the gap. The CDR3 contains 14 residues. Germline V lookup: CDR1 SGHDT, CDR2 YYEEEE. The CDR3 DNA reads TGTGCCAGGAGCCCCGGGCTCCTCTGCTACGAGCAGTACTTC. It yields the protein CARSPGLLCYEQYF.

This clonotype was observed a few times. V and J are TRBV7-9 and TRBJ2-3; 7 bases align to TRBD2. The trim removed 2 bases at V and 1 base at J, leaving 6 bases unmatched. The CDR3 runs to 16 residues. Germline CDR1 reads SEHNR; CDR2 reads FQNEAQ (reference sequence). The CDR3 DNA reads TGTGCCAGCAGCTTATCCGCGGGAGCGGGCACAGATACGCAGTATTTT. This gives the protein CASSLSAGAGTDTQYF.

Here the CDR3 reads CASSYTGVNQPQHF. The CDR3 DNA reads TGTGCCAGCAGTTATACAGGGGTCAATCAGCCCCAGCATTTT. This rearrangement joins TRBV3-1 to TRBJ1-5; 7 bases fit TRBD1. CDR3 size: 14 residues. Germline values: CDR1 LGHDT, CDR2 YNNKEL (reference sequence). Losses at the gene ends were 6 bases for V and 3 bases for J; bases not matched to a gene: 5.

The chain uses TRBV7-9 and TRBJ2-5, with D possibly TRBD1 on 6 matching bases. Germline loops: CDR1 SEHNR, CDR2 FQNEAQ (reference sequence). The CDR3 totals 16 residues. V was shortened by 5 bases and J by 3 bases, with 19 bases between the two germline ends. The CDR3 sequence is CASSAPHQGLEETQYF. CDR3 sequence (DNA): TGTGCCAGCAGCGCGCCGCATCAGGGGTTAGAAGAGACCCAGTACTTC.

This clonotype was recorded at least ten times. V and J are TRBV4-2 and TRBJ2-7, with D unresolved. This CDR3 has 14 residues. From germline, CDR1 is LGHNA and CDR2 YNFKEQ. Trimming removed 4 bases from V and 1 base from J, with 11 bases in between. CDR3 nucleotide sequence: TGTGCCAGCAGCCCGGACCTGTTATCCTACGAGCAGTACTTC. Protein sequence: CASSPDLLSYEQYF.

This clonotype appeared a few times. The chain recombines TRBV12-1 with TRBJ2-1; the table calls TRBD2, which could not be checked here. TRBV12-1 is tagged as a pseudogene. The CDR3 runs to 19 residues. The CDR3 here is CASSLGPGLALFSYNEQFF. In nucleotides, the CDR3 is TGTGCCAGCAGCTTGGGGCCGGGACTAGCGCTTTTTTCCTACAATGAGCAGTTCTTC.

The rearrangement links TRBV12-3 or TRBV12-4 to TRBJ2-7, with a weak D call TRBD1 (5 bases). The length of the CDR3 is 12 residues. V lost 3 bases and J 6 bases, leaving 9 bases between the germline ends. The CDR3 DNA is TGTGCCAGCAGTTTCACAGGTGGCGAGCAGTACTTC. This gives the protein CASSFTGGEQYF.